This T cell receptor beta chain derives from a study of T cells after yellow fever vaccination. Study-level findings and limits: Abundant bulk-population clonotypes could contaminate the FACS-sorted repertoires. Overlap between CD4 and CD8 compartments was detected for a small share of clonotypes. Weaker, the secondary response had a peak occurring faster, on day 5 versus 15. Reappearance after the booster was seen for most primary-vaccination clones, at roughly 96% CD4 and 70% to 90% CD8.

TCRdb fed the 5' RACE reads into MiXCR, producing one record per CDR3 protein. The sample has a few hundred thousand distinct CDR3 sequences; about 7.1% are singletons. On this clonotype itself: As yet, its antigen is unknown.

Sequencing was performed on CD4+ T cells sorted from PBMCs, taken 15 days after the yellow fever booster vaccination. The TCR was taken from a man aged 25-45 years who received the YFV17D yellow fever vaccine.

CDR3 in amino acids: CSAGRYGRDYEQYF. The CDR3 bases are TGCAGTGCGGGCAGGTATGGCCGGGATTACGAGCAGTACTTC. The rearrangement links TRBV20-1 to TRBJ2-7; the D gene is possibly TRBD2 (5 bases). Between the trimmed V and J ends, which lost 6 bases and 4 bases, there was a span of 19 bases. Germline V gene lookup returns CDR1 DFQATT and CDR2 SNEGSKA (reference sequence). CDR3 length equals 14 residues.